The source of this T cell receptor beta chain is a study of cytomegalovirus exposure and HLA in healthy donors. Study outcomes and limitations: Some V segments, including TRBV6-2 and TRBV6-3, were excluded as indistinguishable.

Germline assignment: CDR1 SNHLY and CDR2 FYNNEI. CDR3 length: 15 residues. V lost 3 bases and J 1 base, leaving 10 bases between the germline ends. Amplification used 60 Vbeta primers and 13 Jbeta primers. Some clones are missing from TCRdb's copy, which holds only in-frame ones; the method was immunoSEQ multiplex PCR. Of under 200,000 clones detected, around 86% appear once; the ten largest clones hold approximately 1.8%. This clone has a single count. Its antigen remains unknown. This receptor was identified in a human donor in good health. The chain has TRBV2 and TRBJ2-1, with a possible D match to TRBD2 (6 bases). Sample: PBMCs. CDR3 loop: CASSDLAGSYNEQFF. DNA of the CDR3: TGTGCCAGCAGTGATTTGGCGGGGTCCTACAATGAGCAGTTCTTC.